Reported below is one TCR beta chain. This sample was included in a study of T cell responses to AZD1222 COVID-19 vaccine. V lost 5 bases and J 1 base, leaving 16 bases between the germline ends. The CDR3 length is 15 residues. The germline V gene has CDR1 SGHKS and CDR2 YYEKEE (reference sequence). Measured with immunoSEQ multiplex PCR; TCRdb has only the in-frame clones, and not every one. This sample carries 200,000 or so clones, roughly 92% of them seen once, and the ten largest clones take less than 11%. V is TRBV5-5 and J is TRBJ2-7; no clear D gene. Sequenced material: peripheral blood, taken on day 0 of AZD1222 vaccination. The clonotype comes from an adult in good health. DNA for the CDR3: TGTGCCAGCAGTCCCGCGGTACCGGGTTCCTACGAGCAGTACTTC. Translation: CASSPAVPGSYEQYF.